This T cell receptor (beta chain) was identified in a study of cytomegalovirus exposure and HLA in healthy donors. Study overall: Most donors, 81% of more than 300 genotyped, fell in the Caucasian-associated ancestry cluster. Broader study findings: Data from an earlier analysis indicated that most TCR beta V segments were productive either about 87% or about 30% of the time.

V lost 7 bases and J 1 base, leaving 16 bases between the germline ends. This CDR3 region has 15 residues. Germline assignment: CDR1 MDHEN and CDR2 SYDVKM. The PCR contained 60 Vbeta and 13 Jbeta primers. As originally analysed: About 10 million of 80 million or so unique TCR beta chains were shared, per a later count. Produced via immunoSEQ multiplex PCR; TCRdb's table is partial and in-frame only. V and J calls plus clone size are reproduced from that table; the DNA served to infer D and trimming. The profile shows 100,000 to 120,000 clones, roughly 80% of them singletons. Of note for this clone: The target antigen is unknown.

The sample comprised PBMCs. The source of this sequence is a woman aged 40-49 years in good health and CMV-seropositive. V and J are TRBV28 and TRBJ1-1; D perhaps matches TRBD1 (6 bases). In nucleotides, the CDR3 is TGTGCCAGCAAGGGGGGGGCCGCGGGGAACACTGAAGCTTTCTTT. Encoded protein: CASKGGAAGNTEAFF.